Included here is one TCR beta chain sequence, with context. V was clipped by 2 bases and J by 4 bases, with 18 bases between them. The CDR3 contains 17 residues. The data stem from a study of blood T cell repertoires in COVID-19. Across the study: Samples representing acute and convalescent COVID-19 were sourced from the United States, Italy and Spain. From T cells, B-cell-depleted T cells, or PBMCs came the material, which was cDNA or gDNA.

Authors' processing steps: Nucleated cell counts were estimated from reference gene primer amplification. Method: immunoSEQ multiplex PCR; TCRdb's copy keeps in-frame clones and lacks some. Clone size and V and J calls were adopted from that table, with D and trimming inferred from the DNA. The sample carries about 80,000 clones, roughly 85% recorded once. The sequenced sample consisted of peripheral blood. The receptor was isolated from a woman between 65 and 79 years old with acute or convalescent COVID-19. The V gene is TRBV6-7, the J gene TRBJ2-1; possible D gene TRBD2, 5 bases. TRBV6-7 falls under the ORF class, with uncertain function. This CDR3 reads CASSYRLAPLSYNEQFF. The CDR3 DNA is TGTGCCAGCAGTTACAGGTTAGCGCCCTTGAGTTACAATGAGCAGTTCTTC.